This T cell receptor (beta chain) comes out of a study of T-cell memory formation after mild COVID-19. Study information: TCR clusters were mostly confined to one donor each. Study-wide points: CD4+ contracting clones were found mainly in CM and EM, and CD8+ ones in EMRA.

About this clonotype: The antigen remains unidentified.

TCR alpha and TCR beta cDNA libraries carrying sample barcodes and UMIs came from 5'RACE with constant-segment primers. TCRdb re-derived calls from the 5' RACE reads in MiXCR, one entry per CDR3 protein. The sample contains 400,000 to 500,000 distinct CDR3 sequences, approximately 25% of which appear only once. The sample consisted of PBMCs or a T cell subset sorted from them (not recorded which). The clonotype was recovered from an adult woman who had mild COVID-19 (a few samples of this study predate the infection). Cell type and time point are not known.

CDR3 bases: TGCGCCAGCAGCTCGACAGGGGATAATTCACCCCTCCACTTT. Translation: CASSSTGDNSPLHF. The J gene is TRBJ1-6, the V gene TRBV5-1; 8 bases align to TRBD1. Germline V lookup: CDR1 SGHRS, CDR2 YFSETQ. This CDR3 has 14 amino acids. The junction had 1 base not matched to a gene; V was cut back by 3 bases and J by 5 bases. Full variable domain (remainder filled in from reference TRBV5-1 and TRBJ1-6): KAGVTQTPRYLIKTRGQQVTLSCSPISGHRSVSWYQQTPGQGLQFLFEYFSETQRNKGNFPGRFSGRQFSNSRSEMNVSTLELGDSALYLCASSSTGDNSPLHFGNGTRLTVT.